This TCR beta chain was identified in a study of CD8+CD57+ T cells in acquired aplastic anemia. Overall study context: Yields of DNA that came from sorted CD4+ and CD8+ cells averaged roughly 3.2 ug. Findings of the study overall: The study identified twenty-nine CD8+ CDR3 sequences shared by patients and controls. CD8+ Simpson's diversity did not differ significantly between patients and controls.

Germline CDR1 SGHTA, CDR2 FQGTGA. CDR3 length equals 17 residues. Genomic DNA acted as the template from which TCR beta VDJ combination and CDR3 sequence profiling were carried out. TCRdb called the reads again in MiXCR, with one record for every CDR3 protein. The table has around 170,000 distinct CDR3 sequences, around 60% seen once. Regarding this clonotype: Its antigen is unknown. At one of its ends the junction is not consistent with the germline gene, which may arise from a read error.

This clonotype was obtained from a human donor in good health. Sequences were obtained from sorted CD4+, CD8+, or CD8+CD57+ T cells (not recorded which) from PBMCs. The J gene is TRBJ1-2, the V gene TRBV7-3; 8 nucleotides align to TRBD1. CDR3 in amino acids: CASSYPGTGPSNYGYTF. CDR3 nucleotide sequence: TGTGCTAGCAGTTACCCCGGGACAGGTCCTTCTAACTATGGCTACACCTTC.